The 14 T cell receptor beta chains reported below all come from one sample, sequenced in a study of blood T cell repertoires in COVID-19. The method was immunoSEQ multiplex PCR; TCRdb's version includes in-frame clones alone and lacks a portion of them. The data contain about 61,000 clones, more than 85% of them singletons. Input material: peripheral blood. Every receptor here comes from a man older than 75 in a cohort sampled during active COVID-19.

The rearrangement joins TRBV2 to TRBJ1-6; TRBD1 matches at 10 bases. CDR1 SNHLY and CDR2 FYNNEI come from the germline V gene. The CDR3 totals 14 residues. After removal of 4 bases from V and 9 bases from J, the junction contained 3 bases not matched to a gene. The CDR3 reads CASSVRDRGSPLHF. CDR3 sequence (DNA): TGTGCCAGCAGTGTCCGGGACAGGGGTTCACCCCTCCACTTT.

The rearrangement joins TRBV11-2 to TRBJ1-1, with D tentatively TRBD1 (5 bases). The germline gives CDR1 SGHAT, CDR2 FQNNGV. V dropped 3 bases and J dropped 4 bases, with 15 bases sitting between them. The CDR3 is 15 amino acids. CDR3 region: CASSFAANGGTEAFF. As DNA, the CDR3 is TGTGCCAGCAGCTTCGCAGCAAACGGGGGCACTGAAGCTTTCTTT.

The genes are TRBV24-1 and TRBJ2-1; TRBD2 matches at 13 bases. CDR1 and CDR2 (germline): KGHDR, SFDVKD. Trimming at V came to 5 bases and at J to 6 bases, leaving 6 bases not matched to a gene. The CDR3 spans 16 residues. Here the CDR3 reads CATSGPLAGGPNEQFF. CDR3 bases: TGTGCCACCAGTGGCCCACTAGCGGGAGGGCCCAATGAGCAGTTCTTC.

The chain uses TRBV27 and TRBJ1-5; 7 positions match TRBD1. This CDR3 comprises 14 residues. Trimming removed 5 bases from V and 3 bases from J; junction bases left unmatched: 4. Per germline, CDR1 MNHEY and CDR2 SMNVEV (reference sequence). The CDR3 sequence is CASSPGQANQPQHF. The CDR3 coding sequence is TGTGCCAGCAGTCCCGGACAGGCCAATCAGCCCCAGCATTTT.

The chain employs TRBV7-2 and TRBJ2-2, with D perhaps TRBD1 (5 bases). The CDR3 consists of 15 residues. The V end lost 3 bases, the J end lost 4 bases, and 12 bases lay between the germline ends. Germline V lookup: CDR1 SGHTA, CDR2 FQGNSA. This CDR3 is CASSFSQGGTGELFF. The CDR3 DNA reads TGTGCCAGCAGCTTTAGCCAGGGTGGCACCGGGGAGCTGTTTTTT. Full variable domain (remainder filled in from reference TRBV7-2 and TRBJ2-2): GAGVSQSPSNKVTEKGKDVELRCDPISGHTALYWYRQSLGQGLEFLIYFQGNSAPDKSGLPSDRFSAERTGGSVSTLTIQRTQQEDSAVYLCASSFSQGGTGELFFGEGSRLTVL.

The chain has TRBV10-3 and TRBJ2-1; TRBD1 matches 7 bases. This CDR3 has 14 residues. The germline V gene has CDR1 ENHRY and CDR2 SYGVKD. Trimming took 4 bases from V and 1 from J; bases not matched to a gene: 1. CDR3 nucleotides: TGTGCCATCAGTGGACAGGGATCCTACAATGAGCAGTTCTTC. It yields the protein CAISGQGSYNEQFF.

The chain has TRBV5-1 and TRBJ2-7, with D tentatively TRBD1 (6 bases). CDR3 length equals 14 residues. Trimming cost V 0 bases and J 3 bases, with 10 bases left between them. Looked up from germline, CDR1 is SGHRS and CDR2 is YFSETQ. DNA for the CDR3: TGCGCCAGCAGCTTGGGGGACATTGTCTACGAGCAGTACTTC. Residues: CASSLGDIVYEQYF.

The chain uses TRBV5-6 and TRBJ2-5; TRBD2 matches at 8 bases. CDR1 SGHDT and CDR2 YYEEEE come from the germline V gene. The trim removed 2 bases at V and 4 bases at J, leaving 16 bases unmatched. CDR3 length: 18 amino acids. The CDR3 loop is CASSFSGPERERPETQYF. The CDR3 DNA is TGTGCCAGCAGCTTCTCGGGGCCTGAGCGGGAGAGGCCAGAGACCCAGTACTTC.

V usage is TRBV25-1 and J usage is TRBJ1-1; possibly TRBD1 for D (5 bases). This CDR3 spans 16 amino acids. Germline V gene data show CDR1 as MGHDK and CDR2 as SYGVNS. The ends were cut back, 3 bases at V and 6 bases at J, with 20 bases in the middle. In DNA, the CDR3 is TGTGCCAGCAGTGAGGAGGGGCCAATAGCAAGCTCTGAAGCTTTCTTT. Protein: CASSEEGPIASSEAFF.

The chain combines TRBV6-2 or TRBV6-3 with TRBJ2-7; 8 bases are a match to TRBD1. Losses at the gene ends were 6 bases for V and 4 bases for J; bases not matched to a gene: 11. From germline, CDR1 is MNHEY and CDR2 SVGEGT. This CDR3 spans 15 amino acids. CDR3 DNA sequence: TGTGCCAGCAGCGAAACCGGGACAGGAGCGTACGAGCAGTACTTC. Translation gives CASSETGTGAYEQYF.

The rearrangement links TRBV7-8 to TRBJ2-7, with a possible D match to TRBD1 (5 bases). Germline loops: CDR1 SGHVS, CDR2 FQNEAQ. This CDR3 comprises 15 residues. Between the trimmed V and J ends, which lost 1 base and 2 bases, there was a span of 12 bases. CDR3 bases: TGTGCCAGCAGCTTAGAGACAGATTCCCCCTACGAGCAGTACTTC. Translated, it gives CASSLETDSPYEQYF.

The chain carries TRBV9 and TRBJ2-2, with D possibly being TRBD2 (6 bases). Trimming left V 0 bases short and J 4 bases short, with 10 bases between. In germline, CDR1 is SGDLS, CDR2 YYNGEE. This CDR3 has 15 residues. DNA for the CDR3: TGTGCCAGCAGCGTAGGGCACGGGGGCACCGGGGAGCTGTTTTTT. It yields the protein CASSVGHGGTGELFF.

CDR3 loop: CASSIAGTGVPNYGYTF. CDR3 bases: TGTGCCAGTAGTATCGCCGGGACAGGGGTTCCTAACTATGGCTACACCTTC. This chain links TRBV19 with TRBJ1-2, with 10 bases aligning to TRBD1. The V segment lost 3 bases and the J segment 0 bases; nucleotides outside the gene matches: 7. The length of the CDR3 is 17 residues. The V gene's germline CDR1 is LNHDA and CDR2 SQIVND (reference sequence).

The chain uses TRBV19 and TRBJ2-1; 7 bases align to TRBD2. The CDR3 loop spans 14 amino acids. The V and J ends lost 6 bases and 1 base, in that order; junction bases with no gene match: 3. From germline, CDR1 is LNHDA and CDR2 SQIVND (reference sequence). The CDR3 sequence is CASSGGSSYNEQFF. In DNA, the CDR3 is TGTGCCAGTAGCGGCGGGAGTTCCTACAATGAGCAGTTCTTC.